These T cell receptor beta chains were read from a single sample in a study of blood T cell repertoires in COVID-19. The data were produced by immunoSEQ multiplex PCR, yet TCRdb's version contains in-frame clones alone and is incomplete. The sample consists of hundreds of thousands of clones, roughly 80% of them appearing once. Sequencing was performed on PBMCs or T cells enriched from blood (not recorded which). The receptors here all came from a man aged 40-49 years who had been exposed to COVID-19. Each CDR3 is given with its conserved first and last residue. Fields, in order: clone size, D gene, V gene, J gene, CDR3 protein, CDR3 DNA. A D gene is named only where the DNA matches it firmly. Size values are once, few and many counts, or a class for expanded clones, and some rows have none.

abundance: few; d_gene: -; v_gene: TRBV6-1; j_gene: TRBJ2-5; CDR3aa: CASSDGLAGLGGTQYF; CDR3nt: TGTGCCAGCAGTGATGGTCTGGCGGGATTGGGAGGGACCCAGTACTTC
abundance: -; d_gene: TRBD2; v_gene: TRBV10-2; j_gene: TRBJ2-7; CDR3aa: CASSESLAGGEQYF; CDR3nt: TGCGCCAGCAGTGAGTCACTAGCGGGAGGCGAGCAGTACTTC
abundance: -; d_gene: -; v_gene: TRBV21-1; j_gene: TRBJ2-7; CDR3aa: CASSKEEWSSYEQYF; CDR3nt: TGTGCCAGCAGCAAAGAAGAATGGAGCTCCTACGAGCAGTACTTC
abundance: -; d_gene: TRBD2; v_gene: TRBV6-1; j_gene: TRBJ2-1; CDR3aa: CASSEQPLVSGSGDEQFF; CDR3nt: TGTGCCAGCAGTGAACAACCCCTGGTTAGCGGGAGTGGGGATGAGCAGTTCTTC
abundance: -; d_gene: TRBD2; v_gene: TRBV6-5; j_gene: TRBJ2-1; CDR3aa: CASRSLAGGINEQFF; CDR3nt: TGTGCCAGCAGATCACTAGCGGGAGGGATCAATGAGCAGTTCTTC
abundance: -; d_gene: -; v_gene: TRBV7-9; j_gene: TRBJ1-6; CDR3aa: CASSFGTVDNSPLHF; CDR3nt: TGTGCCAGCAGCTTCGGTACGGTAGATAATTCACCCCTCCACTTT
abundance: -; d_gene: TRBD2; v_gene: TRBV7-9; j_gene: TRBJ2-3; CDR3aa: CASSGTSVGTDTQYF; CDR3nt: TGTGCCAGCAGCGGAACTAGCGTGGGTACAGATACGCAGTATTTT
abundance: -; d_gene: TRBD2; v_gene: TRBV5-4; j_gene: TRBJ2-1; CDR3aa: CASSLRTSSYNEQFF; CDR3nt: TGTGCCAGCAGCTTAAGGACTAGCAGCTACAATGAGCAGTTCTTC
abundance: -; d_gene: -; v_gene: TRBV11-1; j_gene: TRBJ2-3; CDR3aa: CASSLWGGTDTQYF; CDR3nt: TGTGCCAGCAGCTTATGGGGGGGCACAGATACGCAGTATTTT
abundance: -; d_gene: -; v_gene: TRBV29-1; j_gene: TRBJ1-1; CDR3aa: CSVEGTAKGFF; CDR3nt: TGCAGCGTGGAGGGGACGGCGAAAGGATTCTTT
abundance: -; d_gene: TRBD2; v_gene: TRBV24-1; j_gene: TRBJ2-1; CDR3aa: CATSVLAGGKNEQFF; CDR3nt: TGTGCCACCAGTGTTTTAGCGGGAGGTAAGAATGAGCAGTTCTTC
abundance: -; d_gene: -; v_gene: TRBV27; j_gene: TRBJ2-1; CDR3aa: CASSRKGLPVEQFF; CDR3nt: TGTGCCAGCTCCCGAAAAGGACTACCGGTGGAGCAGTTCTTC
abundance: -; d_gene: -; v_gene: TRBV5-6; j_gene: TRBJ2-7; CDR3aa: CASSLGVRGAYEQYF; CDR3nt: TGTGCCAGCAGCTTGGGAGTCAGGGGGGCCTACGAGCAGTACTTC
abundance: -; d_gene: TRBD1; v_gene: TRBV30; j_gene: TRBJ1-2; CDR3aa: CAWLQGANGYTF; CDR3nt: TGTGCCTGGCTACAGGGGGCGAATGGCTACACCTTC
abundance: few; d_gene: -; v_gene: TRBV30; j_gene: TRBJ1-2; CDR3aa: CAWNPTRNYGYTF; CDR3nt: TGTGCCTGGAACCCAACAAGAAACTATGGCTACACCTTC
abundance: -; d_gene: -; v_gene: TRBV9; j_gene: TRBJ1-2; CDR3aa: CASSGLGYTF; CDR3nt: TGTGCCAGCAGCGGGCTTGGCTACACCTTC
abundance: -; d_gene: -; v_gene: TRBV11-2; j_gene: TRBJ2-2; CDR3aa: CASSFQGRDGELFF; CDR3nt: TGTGCCAGCAGCTTCCAGGGGAGAGACGGGGAGCTGTTTTTT
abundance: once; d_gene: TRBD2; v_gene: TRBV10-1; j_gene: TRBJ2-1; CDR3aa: CASSPPGREGYNEQFF; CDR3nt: TGCGCCAGCAGCCCTCCGGGGCGGGAGGGCTACAATGAGCAGTTCTTC
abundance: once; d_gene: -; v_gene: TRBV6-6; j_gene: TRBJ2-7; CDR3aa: CASRSRARSEQYF; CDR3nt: TGTGCCAGCCGTAGCAGAGCGCGGAGCGAGCAGTACTTC
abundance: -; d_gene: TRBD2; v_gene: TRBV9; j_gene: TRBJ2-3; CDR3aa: CASSRLAGAVTDTQYF; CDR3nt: TGTGCCAGCAGCCGTCTAGCGGGAGCAGTCACAGATACGCAGTATTTT
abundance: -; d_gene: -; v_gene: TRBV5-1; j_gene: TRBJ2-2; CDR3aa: CASSTTYYRNTGELFF; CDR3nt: TGCGCCAGCAGCACTACATACTACCGAAACACCGGGGAGCTGTTTTTT
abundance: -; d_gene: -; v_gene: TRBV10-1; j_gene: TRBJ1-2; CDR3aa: CASSDSTGGYTF; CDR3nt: TGCGCCAGCAGTGATTCTACGGGTGGCTACACCTTC
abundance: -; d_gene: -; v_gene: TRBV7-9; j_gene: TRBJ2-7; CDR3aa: CASSRGQINRYEQYF; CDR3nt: TGTGCCAGCAGCCGAGGACAGATAAACCGCTACGAGCAGTACTTC
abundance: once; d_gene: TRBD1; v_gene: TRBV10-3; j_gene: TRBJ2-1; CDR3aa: CAISPGQRLGHEQFF; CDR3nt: TGTGCCATCAGTCCGGGACAGCGGCTCGGGCATGAGCAGTTCTTC
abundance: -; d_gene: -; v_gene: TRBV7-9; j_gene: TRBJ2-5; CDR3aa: CASSLAPGTQETQYF; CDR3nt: TGTGCCAGCAGCTTAGCCCCAGGAACACAAGAGACCCAGTACTTC
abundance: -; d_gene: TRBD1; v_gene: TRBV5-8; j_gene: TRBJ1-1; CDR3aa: CASEPGQGLTEAFF; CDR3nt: TGTGCCAGTGAACCGGGACAGGGGTTAACTGAAGCTTTCTTT
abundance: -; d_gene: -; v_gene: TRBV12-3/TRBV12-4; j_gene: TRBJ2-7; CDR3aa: CASSGAGRYEQYF; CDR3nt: TGTGCCAGCAGTGGGGCAGGGAGGTACGAGCAGTACTTC
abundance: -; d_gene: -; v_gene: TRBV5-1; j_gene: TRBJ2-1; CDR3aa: CASSRARGYEQFF; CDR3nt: TGCGCCAGCAGTCGAGCAAGGGGGTATGAGCAGTTCTTC
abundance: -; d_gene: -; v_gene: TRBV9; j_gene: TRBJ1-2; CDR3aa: CASSDVGSYGYTF; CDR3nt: TGTGCCAGCAGCGACGTTGGTAGCTATGGCTACACCTTC
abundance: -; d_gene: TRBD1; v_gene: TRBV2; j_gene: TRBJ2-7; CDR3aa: CASGQATYEQYF; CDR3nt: TGTGCCAGCGGACAGGCGACCTACGAGCAGTACTTC
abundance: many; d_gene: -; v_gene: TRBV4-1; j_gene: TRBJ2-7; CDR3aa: CASSQTPGDIYEQYF; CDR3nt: TGCGCCAGCAGCCAAACCCCGGGAGACATCTACGAGCAGTACTTC
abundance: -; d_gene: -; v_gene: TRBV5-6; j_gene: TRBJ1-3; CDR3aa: CASSFIRTGDSGNTIYF; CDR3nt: TGTGCCAGCAGCTTCATCCGAACCGGAGACTCTGGAAACACCATATATTTT